Below, 25 T cell receptor beta chains from the same sample are listed, as sequenced in a study of blood T cell repertoires in COVID-19. The protocol was immunoSEQ multiplex PCR, while the TCRdb copy is restricted to in-frame clones and leaves out a portion. The profile shows more than 85,000 clones, around 86% of them singletons. Material: peripheral blood. These receptors all come from a woman in her seventies with acute or convalescent COVID-19.

V usage is TRBV14 and J usage is TRBJ2-3, with D possibly TRBD2 on 5 matching bases. CDR1 is SGHDN, CDR2 FVKESK, per germline. The V end lost 0 bases, the J end lost 5 bases, and 12 bases lay between the germline ends. The CDR3 is made up of 15 amino acids. Here the CDR3 DNA reads TGTGCCAGCAGCCAAGATCGGGGATGGAGAGATACGCAGTATTTT. Its protein is CASSQDRGWRDTQYF.

The V call is TRBV19, the J call TRBJ2-1, with 8 bases aligning to TRBD1. CDR1 and CDR2 (germline): LNHDA, SQIVND (reference sequence). V gave up 6 bases and J gave up 7 bases; unmatched junction bases: 11. The CDR3 spans 15 residues. The CDR3 bases are TGTGCCAGTAGCTCGGAGGACAGGGCTAGGAATGAGCAGTTCTTC. Translation: CASSSEDRARNEQFF.

The rearrangement joins TRBV19 to TRBJ2-5; TRBD1 agrees at 10 bases. CDR3 length equals 16 residues. Trimming removed 5 bases from V and 1 base from J; junction bases left unmatched: 7. Germline CDR1 LNHDA, CDR2 SQIVND (reference sequence). In DNA, the CDR3 is TGTGCCAGTAGTCCCCGGACAGGGGGTCCCCAAGAGACCCAGTACTTC. Protein: CASSPRTGGPQETQYF.

The rearrangement joins TRBV6-1 to TRBJ2-2; 8 bases fit TRBD1. This CDR3 is 14 amino acids long. Unmatched junction bases numbered 2, after V lost 3 bases and J lost 5 bases. Germline V gene sequence: CDR1 MNHNS, CDR2 SASEGT. The CDR3 DNA is TGTGCCAGCAGTGATTACAGGGGGACCGGGGAGCTGTTTTTT. This gives the protein CASSDYRGTGELFF.

V usage is TRBV28 and J usage is TRBJ2-1; D might be TRBD2 (5 bases). The CDR3 sequence is 16 residues long. The germline V gene has CDR1 MDHEN and CDR2 SYDVKM. V dropped 5 bases and J dropped 0 bases, with 14 bases sitting between them. CDR3 coding DNA: TGTGCCAGCAGTCCCTATGGCGGAGGCTCCTACAATGAGCAGTTCTTC. This sequence encodes CASSPYGGGSYNEQFF.

The chain has TRBV20-1 and TRBJ2-3, with TRBD2 matching 11 bases. The CDR3 is 17 residues long. Germline V gene sequence: CDR1 DFQATT, CDR2 SNEGSKA (reference sequence). V was pared by 3 bases and J by 2 bases, with 10 bases of the junction left unmatched. The CDR3 coding sequence is TGCAGTGCTAGTCTAGCGGGGGGCCGCAGATTCACAGATACGCAGTATTTT. Amino acid sequence: CSASLAGGRRFTDTQYF.

The chain employs TRBV7-2 and TRBJ1-2, with 8 bases lining up with TRBD1. This CDR3 spans 14 amino acids. The junction had 3 bases not matched to a gene; V was cut back by 4 bases and J by 2 bases. Germline assignment: CDR1 SGHTA and CDR2 FQGNSA. The CDR3 is CASSSPGGNYGYTF. In DNA form, the CDR3 reads TGTGCCAGCAGCTCTCCAGGGGGCAACTATGGCTACACCTTC.

This chain uses TRBV6-5 with TRBJ1-5, with D possibly TRBD1 on 6 matching bases. The CDR3 extends over 14 amino acids. V was shortened by 7 bases and J by 7 bases, with 17 bases between the two germline ends. From germline, CDR1 is MNHEY and CDR2 SVGAGI. The DNA for the CDR3 is TGTGCCAGCAACGACGGGGGGCGAGGGCAGCCCCAGCATTTT. Protein sequence: CASNDGGRGQPQHF.

V is TRBV18 and J is TRBJ1-4; D gene uncertain. Germline-derived CDR1 and CDR2 are KGHSH and LQKENI. V was pared by 6 bases and J by 3 bases, with 11 bases between. There are 14 residues in the CDR3. CDR3 sequence reads: CASSRSGPNEKLFF. CDR3 DNA sequence: TGTGCCAGCTCCCGGAGCGGTCCTAATGAAAAACTGTTTTTT.

The V and J genes are TRBV11-2 and TRBJ1-4; 8 positions agree with TRBD1. Germline V lookup: CDR1 SGHAT, CDR2 FQNNGV. Trimming at V came to 5 bases and at J to 4 bases, leaving 6 bases not matched to a gene. There are 15 residues in the CDR3. In DNA form, the CDR3 reads TGTGCCAGCAGCAAACGGGACAGGATTAATGAAAAACTGTTTTTT. This encodes CASSKRDRINEKLFF.

In nucleotides, the CDR3 is TGTGCCAGCAGTTACAAAGGGGGTACTGAAGCTTTCTTT. Translation: CASSYKGGTEAFF. The rearrangement uses TRBV6-5 and TRBJ1-1; D perhaps matches TRBD1 (6 bases). The CDR3 consists of 13 residues. V was cut by 2 bases and J by 5 bases, with 9 bases left in between. Germline values: CDR1 MNHEY, CDR2 SVGAGI.

The CDR3 spells CASIGLAGANEQFF. CDR3 DNA sequence: TGTGCCAGTATTGGACTAGCGGGAGCCAATGAGCAGTTCTTC. V and J are TRBV5-8 and TRBJ2-1, with 13 bases fitting TRBD2. V lost 8 bases, J lost 6 bases, and 5 bases stayed unmatched. Germline V CDR1 and CDR2: SGHTS, YDEGEE. The CDR3 spans 14 residues.

This rearrangement joins TRBV10-1 to TRBJ1-2; D is uncertain. Germline V gives CDR1 WNHNN, CDR2 SYGVQD (reference sequence). The CDR3 loop spans 12 amino acids. The V gene lost 4 bases and the J gene lost 5 bases, with 8 bases spanning the gap. CDR3: CASSGGPYGYTF. The CDR3 bases are TGCGCCAGCAGTGGCGGGCCGTATGGCTACACCTTC.

The rearrangement links TRBV27 to TRBJ1-4; 7 bases align to TRBD1. The V and J ends lost 7 bases and 4 bases, in that order; junction bases with no gene match: 3. CDR1 and CDR2 from the germline V gene are MNHEY and SMNVEV (reference sequence). CDR3 length: 13 residues. In DNA, the CDR3 is TGTGCCAGCAAAGACAGGGTTAATGAAAAACTGTTTTTT. Translated: CASKDRVNEKLFF.

The genes are TRBV24-1 and TRBJ2-6; D is uncertain. This CDR3 spans 13 amino acids. Trimming stripped 11 bases from V and 0 bases from J, with 7 bases between. Germline assignment: CDR1 KGHDR and CDR2 SFDVKD. CDR3 loop: CAIELSGANVLTF. Written as DNA, the CDR3 is TGTGCCATAGAGCTCTCTGGGGCCAACGTCCTGACTTTC.

The rearrangement uses TRBV5-4 and TRBJ2-1; 9 nucleotides align to TRBD1. Trimming cost V 3 bases and J 7 bases; bases outside gene matches: 8. There are 15 residues in the CDR3. CDR1 and CDR2 (germline): SGHNT, YYREEE (reference sequence). In nucleotides, the CDR3 is TGTGCCAGCAGCTCAATACAGGGGGCGGGAAATGAGCAGTTCTTC. As protein: CASSSIQGAGNEQFF. Combining the CDR3 with reference TRBV5-4 and TRBJ2-1 gives the whole variable domain ETGVTQSPTHLIKTRGQQVTLRCSSQSGHNTVSWYQQALGQGPQFIFQYYREEENGRGNFPPRFSGLQFPNYSSELNVNALELDDSALYLCASSSIQGAGNEQFFGPGTRLTVL.

J is TRBJ1-1 and V is TRBV5-1, with TRBD1 identical over 7 bases. The V gene's germline CDR1 is SGHRS and CDR2 YFSETQ. The length of the CDR3 is 15 residues. V shed 4 bases and J 5 bases; nucleotides not matched to a gene: 11. The CDR3 bases are TGCGCCAGCAGCAAAATACAGGGGCGTGGGACTGAAGCTTTCTTT. This translates into CASSKIQGRGTEAFF.

The CDR3 protein is CASSPIPGLAGGGSYNEQFF. For the CDR3, the DNA is TGCGCCAGCAGCCCTATCCCGGGACTAGCGGGGGGCGGATCCTACAATGAGCAGTTCTTC. This rearrangement joins TRBV4-1 to TRBJ2-1, with 15 bases lining up with TRBD2. Germline CDR1 reads MGHRA; CDR2 reads YSYEKL. Unmatched junction bases numbered 11, after V lost 4 bases and J lost 1 base. This CDR3 has 20 residues.

The rearrangement links TRBV2 to TRBJ2-1; 7 bases are a match to TRBD1. The germline CDR1 and CDR2 sequences are SNHLY and FYNNEI. This CDR3 has 15 amino acids. The J segment lost 7 bases and the V segment lost 1 base, leaving 7 bases of the junction unmatched. The CDR3 spells CASSEGIGQANEQFF. Here the CDR3 DNA reads TGTGCCAGCAGTGAAGGAATTGGACAGGCGAATGAGCAGTTCTTC.

This clone was found a few times. The V and J genes are TRBV7-9 and TRBJ1-4; unclear D gene. V shed 7 bases and J shed 3 bases, with 9 bases lying between them. The CDR3 totals 13 residues. Germline V gene lookup returns CDR1 SEHNR and CDR2 FQNEAQ (reference sequence). The CDR3 is CASNGRANEKLFF. The CDR3 coding sequence is TGTGCCAGCAACGGGAGAGCTAATGAAAAACTGTTTTTT. The full variable domain, rest sourced from reference TRBV7-9 and TRBJ1-4, is DTGVSQNPRHKITKRGQNVTFRCDPISEHNRLYWYRQTLGQGPEFLTYFQNEAQLEKSRLLSDRFSAERPKGSFSTLEIQRTEQGDSAMYLCASNGRANEKLFFGSGTQLSVL.

V usage is TRBV6-1 and J usage is TRBJ1-1; TRBD1 might be the D (5 bases). Trimming cost V 2 bases and J 7 bases, with 17 bases left between them. Looked up from germline, CDR1 is MNHNS and CDR2 is SASEGT. The CDR3 has 15 amino acids. The CDR3 DNA reads TGTGCCAGCAGTGAATTGGGCGGGGGGTTTGGTGAAGCTTTCTTT. Translated: CASSELGGGFGEAFF.

The chain is built from TRBV4-1 and TRBJ1-5; D is possibly TRBD1 (6 bases). V lost 5 bases and J 0 bases, leaving 17 bases between the germline ends. Germline V gene lookup returns CDR1 MGHRA and CDR2 YSYEKL. The CDR3 is 17 amino acids. In DNA, the CDR3 is TGCGCCAGCAGCAGCGGGGGGCCGAGATATAGCAATCAGCCCCAGCATTTT. It encodes CASSSGGPRYSNQPQHF.

The V gene is TRBV5-1, the J gene TRBJ2-1; 7 nucleotides align to TRBD2. Germline V gene data show CDR1 as SGHRS and CDR2 as YFSETQ. This CDR3 is built from 15 residues. V dropped 8 bases and J dropped 9; count of bases not matched to a gene: 17. The CDR3 DNA reads as TGCGCCAGTACCCGGGAGGCCCCCGTGATAGGTGAGCAGTTCTTC. Protein: CASTREAPVIGEQFF.

CDR3 sequence (DNA): TGCGCCAGCAGCCAAGATCACTGGGGCGCAACCGGGGAGCTGTTTTTT. This translates into CASSQDHWGATGELFF. The chain recombines TRBV4-1 with TRBJ2-2; D perhaps matches TRBD1 (5 bases). Per germline, CDR1 MGHRA and CDR2 YSYEKL. V lost 0 bases and J lost 5, with 13 bases in between. The CDR3 is 16 amino acids.

The chain uses TRBV6-5 and TRBJ1-4; 7 positions match TRBD1. CDR1 is MNHEY, CDR2 SVGAGI, per germline. V shed 6 bases and J 7 bases; nucleotides not matched to a gene: 8. This CDR3 is built from 14 residues. DNA of the CDR3: TGTGCCAGCAGAATAGGACAGGCTTTTGAAAAACTGTTTTTT. Amino acid sequence: CASRIGQAFEKLFF.